The T cell receptor (beta chain) under discussion was sequenced for a study of cytomegalovirus exposure and HLA in healthy donors. The wider study: The same platform used for the roughly 650 first-cohort repertoires was also used for the 120 or so validation repertoires, as a later analysis reported.

Trimming removed 2 bases at V and 2 bases at J, with 11 bases between. CDR3 length: 15 residues. From germline, CDR1 is KGHSH and CDR2 LQKENI. The data were produced by immunoSEQ multiplex PCR, yet TCRdb's version contains in-frame clones alone and is incomplete. This table has some 310,000 clones, approximately 86% appearing once. This receptor was obtained from a man between 25 and 39 years old in good health and CMV-seronegative. The genes are TRBV18 and TRBJ2-3; the D gene is possibly TRBD2 (7 bases). The sequenced material came from PBMCs. The CDR3 spells CASSPGGGPTDTQYF. CDR3 nucleotide sequence: TGTGCCAGCTCACCAGGGGGGGGCCCCACAGATACGCAGTATTTT. Variable domain in full (rest from reference TRBV18 and TRBJ2-3): NAGVMQNPRHLVRRRGQEARLRCSPMKGHSHVYWYRQLPEEGLKFMVYLQKENIIDESGMPKERFSAEFPKEGPSILRIQQVVRGDSAAYFCASSPGGGPTDTQYFGPGTRLTVL.